This T cell receptor beta chain was captured in a study of shared clonotypes between healthy human individuals. This clone showed up just a few times. The study drew all its donors from Caucasian adults living in Nashville, Tennessee. In replicate PCRs of sorted subsets, roughly 200 ng DNA, approximately 30,000 T cell genomes, was used. The repertoire was sequenced with immunoSEQ multiplex PCR; TCRdb's copy has only in-frame clones and lacks some. Here the sample spans a few hundred thousand clones, around 90% being singletons. CDR3 length: 13 amino acids. The V end lost 7 bases, the J end lost 11 bases, and 15 bases lay between the germline ends. Germline V CDR1 and CDR2: SGHTA, FQGNSA.

The sample consisted of memory CD8+ T cells sorted from blood. Stated subset: CD45RO+ cells pooled with CCR7-negative TemRA cells. V and J are TRBV7-2 and TRBJ1-6, with D perhaps matching TRBD1 (5 bases). The TCR sequence derives from a man aged 18 to 29 in good health. Here the CDR3 reads CASTLGGSPPLHF. DNA of the CDR3: TGTGCCAGCACCCTGGGGGGTTCTCCACCCCTCCACTTT.